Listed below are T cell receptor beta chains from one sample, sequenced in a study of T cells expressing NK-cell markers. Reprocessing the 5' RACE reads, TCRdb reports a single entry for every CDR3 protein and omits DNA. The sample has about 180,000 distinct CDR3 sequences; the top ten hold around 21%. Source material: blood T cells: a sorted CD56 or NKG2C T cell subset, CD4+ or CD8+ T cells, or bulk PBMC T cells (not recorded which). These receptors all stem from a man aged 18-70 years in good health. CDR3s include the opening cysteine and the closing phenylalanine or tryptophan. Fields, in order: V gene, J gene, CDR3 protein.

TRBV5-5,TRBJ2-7,CASSLATGAAGTYEQYF
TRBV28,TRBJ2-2,CASSFRRTGELFF
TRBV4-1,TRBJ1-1,CASSQGGTNTEAFF
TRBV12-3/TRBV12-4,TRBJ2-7,CASRGTSNEQYF
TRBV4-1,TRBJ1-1,CASSQDGTLDTEAFF
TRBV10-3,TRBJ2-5,CAISGGTYLETQYF
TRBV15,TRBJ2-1,CATTAGRELNEQFF
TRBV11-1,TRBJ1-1,CASSGTLNTEAFF
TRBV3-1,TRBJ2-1,CASSQDAGQGDNEQFF
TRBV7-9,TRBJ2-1,CASSLGLALRTNEQFF
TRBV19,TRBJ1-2,CASSIFGYGYTF
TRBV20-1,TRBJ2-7,CSARDLTGPSYEQYF
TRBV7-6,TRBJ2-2,CASRGGLNTGELFF
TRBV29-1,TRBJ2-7,CSVEDRGRNEQYF
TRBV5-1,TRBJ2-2,CASSWTGGNTGELFF
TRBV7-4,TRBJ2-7,CASSLALTTYEQYF
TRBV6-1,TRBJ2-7,CASSDPGLGEQYF
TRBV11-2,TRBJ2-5,CASSSGPYVQTQYF
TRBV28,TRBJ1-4,CASSSGDSGKLFF
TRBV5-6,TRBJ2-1,CASSFPSGSYNEQFF
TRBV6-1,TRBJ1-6,CASSEEASSRPLHF
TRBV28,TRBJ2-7,CASSLSGEGSYEQYF
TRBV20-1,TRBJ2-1,CSARVALGLALPEQFF
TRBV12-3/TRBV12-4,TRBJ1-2,CASTTGKGYTF
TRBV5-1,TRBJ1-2,CASSGTGDYGYTF
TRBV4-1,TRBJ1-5,CASSQDPAQPQHF
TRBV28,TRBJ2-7,CASPPGGGTTFYEQYF
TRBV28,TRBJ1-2,CASIRDRDYGYTF
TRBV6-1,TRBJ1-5,CASSEPGQEYSNQPQHF
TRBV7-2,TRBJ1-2,CASSFSTGNYGYTF
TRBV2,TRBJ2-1,CASSGAGAPYNEQFF
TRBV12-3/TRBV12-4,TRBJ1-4,CASSLITGPLGVEKLFF
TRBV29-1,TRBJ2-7,CSVGQGPYNPAYEQYF
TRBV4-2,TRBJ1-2,CASSQDLTSADGYTF
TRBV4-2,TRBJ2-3,CASSQGYAGVESDTRYF
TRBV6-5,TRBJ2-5,CASSYSAGGHQETQYF
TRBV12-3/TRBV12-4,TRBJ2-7,CASSLGFKGGYEQYF
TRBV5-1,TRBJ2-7,CASSLDETEEQYF
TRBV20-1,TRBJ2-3,CSAPLESGQYF
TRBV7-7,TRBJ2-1,CASGAGGSEQFF
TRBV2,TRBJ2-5,CASSESFGGEETQYF
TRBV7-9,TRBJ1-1,CASSFDSHMNTEAFF
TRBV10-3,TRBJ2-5,CAISEGRETQETQYF
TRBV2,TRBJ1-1,CASRGVRTEAFF
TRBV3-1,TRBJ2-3,CASSQEGDGEADTQYF
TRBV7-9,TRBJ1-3,CAMQPANSGNTIYF
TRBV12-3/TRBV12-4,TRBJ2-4,CASTLAGGLKNIQYF
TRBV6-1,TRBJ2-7,CASSNKGAAEKYAYEQYF
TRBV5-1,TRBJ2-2,CASSLIPRTQTGELFF
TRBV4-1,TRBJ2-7,CASSPIHGTGSYEQYF
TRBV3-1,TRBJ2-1,CASSQTPGQGWSNEQFF
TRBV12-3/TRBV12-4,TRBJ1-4,CASQGLDEKLFF
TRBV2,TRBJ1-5,CASSGRVQPQHF
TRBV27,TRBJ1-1,CASRPGTVNTEAFF